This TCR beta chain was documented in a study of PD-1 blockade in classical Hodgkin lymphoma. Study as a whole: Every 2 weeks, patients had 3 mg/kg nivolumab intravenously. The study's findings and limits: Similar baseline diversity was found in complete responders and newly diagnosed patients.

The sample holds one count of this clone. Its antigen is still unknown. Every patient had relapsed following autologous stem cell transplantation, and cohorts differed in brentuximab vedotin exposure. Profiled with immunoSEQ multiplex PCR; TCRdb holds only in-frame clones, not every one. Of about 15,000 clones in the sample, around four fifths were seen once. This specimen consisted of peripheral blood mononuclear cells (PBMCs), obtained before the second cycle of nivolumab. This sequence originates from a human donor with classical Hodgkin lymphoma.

The CDR3 reads CASSLPTGVPMNTEAFF. CDR3 in DNA: TGTGCCAGCAGCTTACCGACGGGAGTTCCGATGAACACTGAAGCTTTCTTT. This sequence joins TRBV7-9 and TRBJ1-1; no clear D gene. This CDR3 contains 17 residues. Germline CDR1 and CDR2: SEHNR and FQNEAQ (reference sequence). Trimming removed 2 bases from V and 0 bases from J, with 16 bases in between.